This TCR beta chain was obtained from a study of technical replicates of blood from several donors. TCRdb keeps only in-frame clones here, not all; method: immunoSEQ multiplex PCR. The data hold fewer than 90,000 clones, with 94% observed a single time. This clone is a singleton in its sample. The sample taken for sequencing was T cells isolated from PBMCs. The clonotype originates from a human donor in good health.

This CDR3 reads CASSQWTGGTEAFF. CDR3 sequence (DNA): TGTGCCAGCAGCCAATGGACAGGGGGCACTGAAGCTTTCTTT. The chain carries TRBV7-9 and TRBJ1-1, with 10 bases aligning to TRBD1. The CDR3 extends over 14 amino acids. V trimming: 5 bases; J trimming: 4 bases; junction bases outside the gene matches: 4. CDR1 and CDR2 from the germline V gene are SEHNR and FQNEAQ (reference sequence).